Below are 4 T cell receptor beta chains sequenced from a single sample in a study of blood T cells in healthy people across ages (dated by TCRdb to 2015 to 2017). The library was generated by 5' RACE. A second PCR of roughly 6 to 12 cycles was performed with a sample-barcoded 5' primer and a J-beta primer mix. TCRdb reprocessing: public reads trimmed at Q25 with fastp, clones called with MiXCR, in-frame beta chains kept. CDR3 protein duplicates are merged, each entry listing the most common genes and DNA. The table for this sample lists fewer than 2 million distinct CDR3 sequences; 39% of them were counted only once. 23% of the sample belongs to the ten largest clones. Sequences were obtained from blood. These TCRs come from a human donor in good health.

The V call is TRBV9, the J call TRBJ1-1; tentative D call: TRBD1 (5 bases). The CDR3 length is 17 residues. The V and J ends lost 0 bases and 1 base respectively, with 16 bases between them. Germline V gives CDR1 SGDLS, CDR2 YYNGEE. Written as DNA, the CDR3 is TGTGCCAGCAGCGTAGCGGACAAGGCCGGGGCGAACACTGAAGCTTTCTTT. As protein: CASSVADKAGANTEAFF.

A word on this clonotype: Germline and junction disagree at one end, which may indicate a read error. The CDR3 sequence is CTSSQQRDTLSSYEQYF. In nucleotides, the CDR3 is TGCACCAGCAGCCAACAAAGGGACACCTTGAGCTCCTACGAGCAGTACTTC. The chain is built from TRBV4-3 and TRBJ2-7; TRBD1 is a possible D gene (6 bases). The CDR3 extends over 17 amino acids. Germline V CDR1 and CDR2: LGHNA, YSLEER.

Comment on this clonotype: A junction end diverges from the germline sequence, so it may reflect a read error. V gene TRBV12-3 or TRBV12-4 combines with J gene TRBJ2-3, with 11 bases aligning to TRBD2. This CDR3 has 16 amino acids. The CDR3 DNA reads as TGTGCCAGCAGCAGTACTAGCGGGGGCACCGTAGATATGCAGTATTTT. Its protein product is CASSSTSGGTVDMQYF.

About this clonotype: This may be a read error, as it is one base from a much larger clone. CDR3 region: CSASPGVSQNIQYF. CDR3 nucleotides: TGCAGTGCTAGCCCCGGGGTCTCTCAAAACATTCAGTACTTC. V usage is TRBV20-1 and J usage is TRBJ2-4, with a possible D match to TRBD2 (5 bases). The germline CDR1 and CDR2 sequences are DFQATT and SNEGSKA (reference sequence). V shed 3 bases and J shed 5 bases, with 14 bases lying between them. This CDR3 is 14 amino acids long.